The 3 T cell receptor beta chains listed next were all sequenced from one sample in a study of blood T cell repertoires in COVID-19. The data were produced by immunoSEQ multiplex PCR, yet TCRdb's version contains in-frame clones alone and is incomplete. The table shows some 67,000 clones, with 80% to 90% occurring only once. Material for sequencing was peripheral blood. Receptor source: a man between 50 and 59 years old with active COVID-19.

This clone was seen only a few times. The V and J genes are TRBV4-1 and TRBJ2-2, with D perhaps TRBD1 (6 bases). Trimming removed 4 bases at V and 5 bases at J, with 17 bases between. Germline V gene sequence: CDR1 MGHRA, CDR2 YSYEKL. CDR3 length: 16 residues. This CDR3 is CASSRKGRGGTGELFF. As DNA, the CDR3 is TGCGCCAGCAGCCGGAAAGGAAGAGGGGGAACCGGGGAGCTGTTTTTT.

The count of this clone is one. The chain combines TRBV7-2 with TRBJ2-2; 7 bases line up with TRBD1. The V gene's germline CDR1 is SGHTA and CDR2 FQGNSA. CDR3 size: 18 residues. The trim removed 1 base at V and 3 bases at J, leaving 11 bases unmatched. This CDR3 is CASSLVRFGTAYTGELFF. For the CDR3, the DNA is TGTGCCAGCAGCTTAGTCCGTTTCGGGACAGCCTACACCGGGGAGCTGTTTTTT. The whole variable domain, filled in from reference TRBV7-2 and TRBJ2-2, reads GAGVSQSPSNKVTEKGKDVELRCDPISGHTALYWYRQSLGQGLEFLIYFQGNSAPDKSGLPSDRFSAERTGGSVSTLTIQRTQQEDSAVYLCASSLVRFGTAYTGELFFGEGSRLTVL.

This clone was seen a few times. This sequence joins TRBV10-3 and TRBJ1-1; D is perhaps TRBD1 (6 bases). The CDR3 runs 13 residues. The V and J ends lost 11 bases and 1 base respectively, with 14 bases between them. Germline CDR1 reads ENHRY; CDR2 reads SYGVKD. In DNA, the CDR3 is TGTGCCCTAAGCACAGGGACGAACACTGAAGCTTTCTTT. Its protein is CALSTGTNTEAFF.